The 18 T cell receptor beta chains listed next were all sequenced from one sample in a study of OX40 agonist ivuxolimab in advanced cancers. The protocol was immunoSEQ multiplex PCR, while the TCRdb copy is restricted to in-frame clones and leaves out a portion. The top ten clones hold approximately 0.41% of a sample with tens of thousands of clones, about nine tenths of them seen once. The sample here was CD4+ or CD8+ T cells sorted from blood, taken in a trial of the OX40 agonist ivuxolimab. All receptors come from an adult with an advanced solid tumor such as melanoma, head and neck, liver or kidney cancer.

CDR3 protein: CSVHDRMREQYF. The DNA for the CDR3 is TGCAGCGTTCACGACAGGATGAGGGAGCAGTACTTC. J is TRBJ2-7 and V is TRBV29-1; a weak D match, TRBD1 (6 bases). The CDR3 loop spans 12 amino acids. Trimming cost V 5 bases and J 7 bases, with 15 bases left between them. The germline V gene has CDR1 SQVTM and CDR2 ANQGSEA.

This chain uses TRBV11-3 with TRBJ1-3; no firm D call. The V and J ends lost 1 base and 3 bases respectively, with 10 bases between them. There are 15 residues in the CDR3. Germline V lookup: CDR1 SGHNT, CDR2 YENEEA. The CDR3 DNA follows: TGTGCCAGCAGCTTAGGCGGGCTTAGTGGAAACACCATATATTTT. This translates into CASSLGGLSGNTIYF.

V gene TRBV19 combines with J gene TRBJ1-4; 10 bases align to TRBD1. Trimming took 6 bases from V and 0 from J; bases not matched to a gene: 16. This CDR3 contains 20 residues. Germline V gene data show CDR1 as LNHDA and CDR2 as SQIVND (reference sequence). CDR3 DNA: TGTGCCAGTAGAAAAACCGGGACAGGGGCATCCTCAGCAACTAATGAAAAACTGTTTTTT. This codes for CASRKTGTGASSATNEKLFF.

The J gene is TRBJ2-7, the V gene TRBV6-5; TRBD1 matches 9 bases. From germline, CDR1 is MNHEY and CDR2 SVGAGI. The CDR3 loop spans 15 amino acids. V was clipped by 4 bases and J by 1 base; unmatched bases: 5. The CDR3 DNA reads as TGTGCCAGCAGTTCAGACAGGGGGGCATCCTACGAGCAGTACTTC. Amino acids: CASSSDRGASYEQYF.

Here the CDR3 reads CATKDAMAGNYGYTF. CDR3 sequence (DNA): TGTGCCACCAAAGACGCAATGGCGGGTAACTATGGCTACACCTTC. The gene calls are TRBV6-5 and TRBJ1-2; no reliable D call. This CDR3 contains 15 residues. Between the trimmed V and J ends, which lost 10 bases and 1 base, there was a span of 19 bases. In germline, CDR1 is MNHEY, CDR2 SVGAGI.

The chain uses TRBV5-1 and TRBJ2-3, with D uncertain. The germline gives CDR1 SGHRS, CDR2 YFSETQ. This CDR3 contains 14 residues. V was shortened by 0 bases and J by 6 bases, with 11 bases between the two germline ends. The CDR3 is CASSLDSPTDTQYF. CDR3 nucleotide sequence: TGCGCCAGCAGCTTGGACAGCCCCACGGATACGCAGTATTTT.

The J gene is TRBJ2-7, the V gene TRBV5-1; D not resolved. V was shortened by 0 bases and J by 3 bases, with 4 bases between the two germline ends. Germline CDR1 SGHRS, CDR2 YFSETQ. The CDR3 is made up of 12 amino acids. The CDR3 loop is CASSLGYYEQYF. CDR3 nucleotide sequence: TGCGCCAGCAGCTTGGGCTACTACGAGCAGTACTTC.

This clone was seen a few times. The genes are TRBV5-1 and TRBJ1-1, with D maybe TRBD1 (6 bases). Trimming took off 0 bases at V and 4 bases at J, with 16 bases between the two ends. Germline CDR1 and CDR2: SGHRS and YFSETQ. The CDR3 length is 16 residues. The DNA of the CDR3 is TGCGCCAGCAGCTTGGAGGGGGGTTGGCGCGGCACTGAAGCTTTCTTT. Translation gives CASSLEGGWRGTEAFF. Looking up the rest from reference TRBV5-1 and TRBJ1-1 gives the full variable domain: KAGVTQTPRYLIKTRGQQVTLSCSPISGHRSVSWYQQTPGQGLQFLFEYFSETQRNKGNFPGRFSGRQFSNSRSEMNVSTLELGDSALYLCASSLEGGWRGTEAFFGQGTRLTVV.

This chain links TRBV6-5 with TRBJ2-7, with 9 bases lining up with TRBD1. The CDR3 is 14 amino acids. V shed 6 bases, J shed 3 bases, and the junction held 6 bases outside the gene matches. Germline V lookup: CDR1 MNHEY, CDR2 SVGAGI. The CDR3 DNA sequence: TGTGCCAGCAGCCCCGGGACAGGGATCTACGAGCAGTACTTC. It codes for CASSPGTGIYEQYF.

The genes are TRBV5-1 and TRBJ2-3, with TRBD2 matching 11 bases. With 4 bases clipped from V and 2 bases from J, the junction kept 6 bases outside the gene matches. The CDR3 is 16 residues long. The V gene's germline CDR1 is SGHRS and CDR2 YFSETQ. DNA for the CDR3: TGCGCCAGCAGCGCAACTAGCGGGAGTTTCACAGATACGCAGTATTTT. Translation gives CASSATSGSFTDTQYF.

The count of this clone is one. V usage is TRBV7-9 and J usage is TRBJ1-2; D might be TRBD1 (5 bases). The CDR3 contains 14 residues. Germline V lookup: CDR1 SEHNR, CDR2 FQNEAQ (reference sequence). V shed 1 base and J shed 1 base, with 7 bases lying between them. CDR3 sequence: CASSLGGNNYGYTF. The CDR3 bases are TGTGCCAGCAGCTTAGGGGGCAATAACTATGGCTACACCTTC.

The chain carries TRBV5-1 and TRBJ1-4, with D possibly TRBD1 on 6 matching bases. Trimming took off 5 bases at V and 0 bases at J, with 8 bases between the two ends. The CDR3 runs 14 residues. Germline loops: CDR1 SGHRS, CDR2 YFSETQ. Here the CDR3 reads CASRQGPTNEKLFF. CDR3 coding DNA: TGCGCCAGCAGACAGGGTCCAACTAATGAAAAACTGTTTTTT.

CDR3 loop: CAISPTSTGELFF. The CDR3 coding sequence is TGTGCCATCAGTCCTACCTCCACCGGGGAGCTGTTTTTT. The rearrangement links TRBV10-3 to TRBJ2-2; no reliable D call. Between the trimmed V and J ends, which lost 5 bases and 4 bases, there was a span of 8 bases. CDR1 and CDR2 from the germline V gene are ENHRY and SYGVKD. The length of the CDR3 is 13 residues.

V is TRBV4-3 and J is TRBJ2-3; 7 nucleotides match TRBD2. V dropped 4 bases and J dropped 2; count of bases not matched to a gene: 9. The germline V gene encodes CDR1 LGHNA and CDR2 YSLEER. The CDR3 is 16 amino acids. The CDR3 reads CASSRDGGGVTDTQYF. CDR3 DNA: TGCGCCAGCAGCCGAGACGGCGGGGGAGTCACAGATACGCAGTATTTT.

The V call is TRBV5-7, the J call TRBJ1-1; D possibly corresponds to TRBD1 (6 bases). TRBV5-7 is marked as an open reading frame, function uncertain. The CDR3 consists of 14 residues. The ends were cut back, 4 bases at V and 0 bases at J, with 10 bases in the middle. The CDR3 nucleotides read TGTGCCAGCAGCCAGGGGACTCTGAACACTGAAGCTTTCTTT. As protein: CASSQGTLNTEAFF.

The J gene is TRBJ1-6, the V gene TRBV4-1, with D uncertain. The CDR3 has 15 amino acids. The V gene's germline CDR1 is MGHRA and CDR2 YSYEKL. Trimming removed 1 base from V and 7 bases from J, with 11 bases in between. In DNA, the CDR3 is TGCGCCAGCAGCCAAGTGGCCAGGACGAATTCACCCCTCCACTTT. This gives the protein CASSQVARTNSPLHF.

The chain carries TRBV6-5 and TRBJ2-2; 7 bases line up with TRBD2. The CDR3 is 15 amino acids. With 8 bases clipped from V and 4 bases from J, the junction kept 10 bases outside the gene matches. Per germline, CDR1 MNHEY and CDR2 SVGAGI. DNA of the CDR3: TGTGCCAGCCGTCGGCGGGGGTCGGTCACCGGGGAGCTGTTTTTT. It codes for CASRRRGSVTGELFF.

The chain is built from TRBV10-3 and TRBJ1-1; maybe TRBD1 (6 bases). This CDR3 has 13 amino acids. Germline V CDR1 and CDR2: ENHRY, SYGVKD. Trimming took 7 bases from V and 4 from J, leaving 13 bases between them. The CDR3: CAIKNRVGTEAFF. DNA of the CDR3: TGTGCCATCAAGAACAGGGTTGGCACTGAAGCTTTCTTT.